The 20 T cell receptor beta chains listed next were all sequenced from one sample in a study of blood T cell repertoires in COVID-19 (TCRdb year 2020). Libraries were prepared through the immunoSEQ multiplex PCR assay. Here the immuneACCESS table is served through TCRdb, limited to in-frame sequences with V and J called. Missing clones are a known gap in these copies; in checked studies unresolved V genes cover under half, and the rest lacks a known reason. Here the sample has 110,000 or so clones; 75% to 90% occur a single time. Approximately 4.2% of the sample rests with the top ten. The sequenced sample was peripheral blood. The receptors shown here come from a woman aged 45-65 years with acute or convalescent COVID-19.

The chain combines TRBV6-5 with TRBJ2-2, with D perhaps TRBD1 (6 bases). Germline values: CDR1 MNHEY, CDR2 SVGAGI. The CDR3 loop spans 15 amino acids. Trimming left V 8 bases short and J 2 bases short, with 15 bases between. CDR3: CASARSGVNTGELFF. For the CDR3, the DNA is TGTGCCAGCGCTCGTTCAGGGGTTAACACCGGGGAGCTGTTTTTT.

The V call is TRBV7-9, the J call TRBJ1-3; weak D call: TRBD1 (6 bases). Trimming left V 0 bases short and J 4 bases short, with 7 bases between. This CDR3 has 14 amino acids. Per germline, CDR1 SEHNR and CDR2 FQNEAQ (reference sequence). The CDR3 here is CASSLAGQGNTIYF. The CDR3 DNA reads TGTGCCAGCAGCTTAGCAGGACAGGGAAACACCATATATTTT.

A single count supports this clone. The rearrangement uses TRBV6-5 and TRBJ2-7; 8 bases line up with TRBD1. J was trimmed by 1 base and V by 8 bases; bases with no gene match: 4. Germline CDR1 MNHEY, CDR2 SVGAGI. CDR3 length equals 13 residues. The CDR3 loop reads CASRGTGSYEQYF. DNA for the CDR3: TGTGCCAGCCGCGGGACAGGTTCCTACGAGCAGTACTTC.

This chain links TRBV3-1 (or the pseudogene TRBV3-2) with TRBJ1-2; D call uncertain. CDR1 and CDR2 (germline): LGHDT, YNNKEL (reference sequence). This CDR3 is built from 15 residues. V lost 0 bases to trimming and J lost 6 bases, with 14 bases between them. CDR3 bases: TGTGCCAGCAGCCAAGATCCGGCCAGGTTGAATGGCTACACCTTC. Its protein is CASSQDPARLNGYTF.

This clone has just one count. This chain connects TRBV28 to TRBJ2-7, with 12 bases matching TRBD2. Trimming took 5 bases from V and 2 from J; bases not matched to a gene: 7. There are 16 residues in the CDR3. Germline CDR1 is MDHEN and CDR2 is SYDVKM. The chain's CDR3 is CASSAPGLAGTYEQYF. The CDR3 DNA follows: TGTGCCAGCAGTGCCCCCGGACTAGCGGGGACCTACGAGCAGTACTTC.

This chain links TRBV25-1 with TRBJ1-1; D perhaps matches TRBD1 (6 bases). The CDR3 totals 12 residues. V lost 6 bases and J lost 11, with 16 bases in between. Germline CDR1 reads MGHDK; CDR2 reads SYGVNS. The CDR3 DNA follows: TGTGCCAGCAGCGGGGGGGCGCGGAAGGCTTTCTTT. Its protein product is CASSGGARKAFF.

This chain uses TRBV4-1 with TRBJ1-6, with D unresolved. The CDR3 extends over 16 amino acids. Germline V gene lookup returns CDR1 MGHRA and CDR2 YSYEKL. Between the trimmed V and J ends, which lost 4 bases and 6 bases, there was a span of 16 bases. This CDR3 reads CASSLGKAEFNSPLHF. The CDR3 nucleotides are TGCGCCAGCAGCCTCGGGAAGGCAGAATTTAATTCACCCCTCCACTTT.

V gene TRBV3-1 (or the pseudogene TRBV3-2) combines with J gene TRBJ1-2; 7 bases match TRBD1. The germline V gene encodes CDR1 LGHDT and CDR2 YNNKEL (reference sequence). The CDR3 is 15 residues long. V was clipped by 1 base and J by 6 bases; unmatched bases: 8. The DNA for the CDR3 is TGTGCCAGCAGCCAAGGGGCGAGGGGGCCCGATGGCTACACCTTC. Its translation: CASSQGARGPDGYTF.

This chain joins TRBV2 and TRBJ2-7; a possible D gene is TRBD2 (6 bases). This CDR3 has 15 residues. Germline CDR1 reads SNHLY; CDR2 reads FYNNEI. V lost 5 bases and J lost 7, with 21 bases in between. CDR3 coding DNA: TGTGCCAGCAGTACTAGCATTTCGAGGACTCGAGAGCAGTACTTC. It yields the protein CASSTSISRTREQYF.

In DNA form, the CDR3 reads TGCGCCAGCAGCTTGGGAGGGTCTTCGGGACAGGGAAGAGGCTACACCTTC. This sequence encodes CASSLGGSSGQGRGYTF. The chain is built from TRBV5-1 and TRBJ1-2, with 9 bases lining up with TRBD1. The V gene's germline CDR1 is SGHRS and CDR2 YFSETQ. The length of the CDR3 is 17 residues. J gave up 8 bases and V 0 bases, and 14 bases lay outside the gene matches.

V gene TRBV15 combines with J gene TRBJ1-1; tentatively, D is TRBD1 (5 bases). The CDR3 is 17 amino acids. V dropped 0 bases and J dropped 2 bases, with 16 bases sitting between them. Germline-derived CDR1 and CDR2 are LNHNV and YYDKDF (reference sequence). CDR3 DNA: TGTGCCACCAGCAGAGATAGGGGCAGCATTTCTAACACTGAAGCTTTCTTT. Translating gives CATSRDRGSISNTEAFF.

V and J are TRBV7-2 and TRBJ1-2; 9 bases fit TRBD1. This CDR3 has 13 amino acids. Per germline, CDR1 SGHTA and CDR2 FQGNSA. J lost 8 bases, V lost 5 bases, and 6 bases had no gene match. The CDR3 is CASSLGQGGGYTF. CDR3 DNA sequence: TGTGCCAGCAGCCTGGGACAGGGAGGGGGCTACACCTTC. Full variable domain (missing parts from reference TRBV7-2 and TRBJ1-2): GAGVSQSPSNKVTEKGKDVELRCDPISGHTALYWYRQSLGQGLEFLIYFQGNSAPDKSGLPSDRFSAERTGGSVSTLTIQRTQQEDSAVYLCASSLGQGGGYTFGSGTRLTVV.

This chain connects TRBV2 to TRBJ1-6; no definite D call. V was shortened by 0 bases and J by 9 bases, with 15 bases between the two germline ends. Germline loops: CDR1 SNHLY, CDR2 FYNNEI. The CDR3 extends over 16 amino acids. The CDR3 DNA reads as TGTGCCAGCAGTGAAGCGGTCTTACTGCGAGGTTCACCCCTCCACTTT. Translated: CASSEAVLLRGSPLHF.

The chain uses TRBV7-9 and TRBJ1-1; D is uncertain. Trimming removed 8 bases at V and 3 bases at J, with 7 bases between. Germline loops: CDR1 SEHNR, CDR2 FQNEAQ (reference sequence). This CDR3 comprises 11 residues. The CDR3 sequence: CASRRDTEAFF. The DNA of the CDR3 is TGTGCCAGCCGGCGGGACACTGAAGCTTTCTTT.

The rearrangement links TRBV7-2 to TRBJ1-5, with D perhaps TRBD1 (6 bases). CDR3 length: 14 residues. V lost 5 bases, J lost 5 bases, and 13 bases lay in between. Germline V gene sequence: CDR1 SGHTA, CDR2 FQGNSA. The DNA for the CDR3 is TGTGCCAGCAGCCCGACAGGTCCTGATCAGCCCCAGCATTTT. Encoded protein: CASSPTGPDQPQHF.

The rearrangement joins TRBV30 to TRBJ1-6, with TRBD1 as a possible D gene (5 bases). The CDR3 has 13 residues. Germline V gene data show CDR1 as GTSNPN and CDR2 as SVGIG (reference sequence). CDR3 residues: CASAGGTNSPLHF. The CDR3 nucleotides read TGTGCTTCAGCTGGAGGGACTAATTCACCCCTCCACTTT.

In this sample, this clone turned up once. The gene calls are TRBV19 and TRBJ1-1; D remains unclear. This CDR3 is 14 amino acids long. V dropped 4 bases and J dropped 0 bases, with 9 bases sitting between them. CDR1 is LNHDA and CDR2 is SQIVND in the germline V gene (reference sequence). The DNA for the CDR3 is TGTGCCAGTAGTAAGGATGCGGTGAACACTGAAGCTTTCTTT. It codes for CASSKDAVNTEAFF.

The V gene is TRBV5-6, the J gene TRBJ2-6; the D gene is possibly TRBD2 (5 bases). Germline loops: CDR1 SGHDT, CDR2 YYEEEE. V gave up 4 bases and J gave up 0 bases, with 11 bases separating them. This CDR3 has 16 amino acids. The DNA of the CDR3 is TGTGCCAGCAGCGTGGGGAGCCCCTCTGGGGCCAACGTCCTGACTTTC. Translation: CASSVGSPSGANVLTF.

This chain uses TRBV30 with TRBJ1-1; TRBD1 agrees at 9 bases. V was clipped by 5 bases and J by 6 bases; unmatched bases: 16. The CDR3 totals 16 residues. Looked up from germline, CDR1 is GTSNPN and CDR2 is SVGIG (reference sequence). CDR3 sequence: CAWGTGTGLYGAEAFF. The CDR3 DNA reads as TGTGCCTGGGGAACCGGGACAGGGTTATATGGGGCTGAAGCTTTCTTT.

The chain has TRBV28 and TRBJ1-6; tentatively, D is TRBD1 (5 bases). Germline V lookup: CDR1 MDHEN, CDR2 SYDVKM. This CDR3 is 15 amino acids long. Trimming cost V 3 bases and J 5 bases, with 11 bases left between them. CDR3 residues: CASSFSDRHNSPLHF. CDR3 in DNA: TGTGCCAGCAGTTTCTCAGACAGACATAATTCACCCCTCCACTTT.